These T cell receptor beta chains were read from a single sample in a study of PD-1 blockade in classical Hodgkin lymphoma. Libraries were prepared by immunoSEQ multiplex PCR; TCRdb keeps only in-frame clonotypes and omits some of them. The sample has 90,000 to 100,000 clones, 78% seen once. Here the sequenced sample was peripheral blood mononuclear cells (PBMCs), taken before the fourth cycle of nivolumab. These receptors came from a human donor with classical Hodgkin lymphoma. Each CDR3 is given with its conserved first and last residue. A D gene is named only where the DNA matches it firmly. Clone sizes are given selectively: once, few, many, or a class where the clone is expanded.

d_call: -
j_call: TRBJ2-1
clone_size: once
v_call: TRBV5-1
cdr3_aa: CASSHQTGVGGYNEQFF
cdr3_nt: TGCGCCAGCAGCCACCAGACGGGAGTCGGGGGTTACAATGAGCAGTTCTTC

d_call: -
j_call: TRBJ2-7
clone_size: few
v_call: TRBV10-3
cdr3_aa: CAISAPQGVGQYF
cdr3_nt: TGTGCCATCAGTGCTCCACAGGGCGTCGGGCAGTACTTC

d_call: TRBD1
j_call: TRBJ2-2
clone_size: -
v_call: TRBV7-9
cdr3_aa: CASSPTGGANTGELFF
cdr3_nt: TGTGCCAGCAGCCCTACAGGGGGCGCGAACACCGGGGAGCTGTTTTTT

d_call: -
j_call: TRBJ2-2
clone_size: -
v_call: TRBV7-2
cdr3_aa: CASSPHYGSGTGELFF
cdr3_nt: TGTGCCAGCAGCCCCCACTACGGGAGTGGTACCGGGGAGCTGTTTTTT

d_call: -
j_call: TRBJ2-5
clone_size: -
v_call: TRBV5-1
cdr3_aa: CASSFTGIQETQYF
cdr3_nt: TGCGCCAGCAGCTTTACAGGGATTCAAGAGACCCAGTACTTC

d_call: -
j_call: TRBJ1-1
clone_size: few
v_call: TRBV5-1
cdr3_aa: CASKTRYESTEAFF
cdr3_nt: TGCGCCAGCAAGACCAGGTATGAGAGTACTGAAGCTTTCTTT

d_call: -
j_call: TRBJ1-5
clone_size: -
v_call: TRBV28
cdr3_aa: CASSTGRGNQPQHF
cdr3_nt: TGTGCCAGCAGTACAGGGAGAGGCAATCAGCCCCAGCATTTT

d_call: TRBD1
j_call: TRBJ1-1
clone_size: -
v_call: TRBV6-1
cdr3_aa: CASSLGDSLNTEAFF
cdr3_nt: TGTGCCAGCAGCCTTGGGGACAGCTTGAACACTGAAGCTTTCTTT

d_call: -
j_call: TRBJ2-3
clone_size: -
v_call: TRBV13
cdr3_aa: CASRSGYITDTQYF
cdr3_nt: TGTGCCAGCAGATCCGGGTATATCACAGATACGCAGTATTTT

d_call: TRBD2
j_call: TRBJ2-3
clone_size: few
v_call: TRBV10-3
cdr3_aa: CAISWTSGDPSTDTQYF
cdr3_nt: TGTGCCATCAGTTGGACTAGCGGGGACCCTAGCACAGATACGCAGTATTTT